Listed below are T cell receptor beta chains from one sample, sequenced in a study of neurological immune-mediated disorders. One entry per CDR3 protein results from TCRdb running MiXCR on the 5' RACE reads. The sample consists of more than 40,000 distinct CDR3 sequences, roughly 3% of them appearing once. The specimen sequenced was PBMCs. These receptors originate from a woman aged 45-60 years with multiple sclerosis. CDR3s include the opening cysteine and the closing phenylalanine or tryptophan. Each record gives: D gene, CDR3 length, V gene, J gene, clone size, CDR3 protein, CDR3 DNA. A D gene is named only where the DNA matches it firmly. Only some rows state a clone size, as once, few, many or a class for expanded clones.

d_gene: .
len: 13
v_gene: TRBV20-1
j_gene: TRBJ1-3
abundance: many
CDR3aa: CSARRSSGNTIYF
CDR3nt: TGCAGTGCTAGACGCAGCTCTGGAAACACCATATATTTT

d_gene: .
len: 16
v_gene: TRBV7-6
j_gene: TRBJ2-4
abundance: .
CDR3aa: CASSPLPLGGQNIQYF
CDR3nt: TGTGCCAGCAGCCCTCTTCCCCTGGGGGGCCAAAACATTCAGTACTTC

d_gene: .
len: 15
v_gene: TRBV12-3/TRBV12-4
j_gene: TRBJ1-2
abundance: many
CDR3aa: CASNTKDGANYGYTF
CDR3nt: TGTGCCAGCAACACCAAGGACGGAGCTAACTATGGCTACACCTTC

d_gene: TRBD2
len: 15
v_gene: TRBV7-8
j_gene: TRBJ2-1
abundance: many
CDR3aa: CASSRTSGSYNEQFF
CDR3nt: TGTGCCAGCAGCCGGACTAGCGGCTCCTACAATGAGCAGTTCTTC

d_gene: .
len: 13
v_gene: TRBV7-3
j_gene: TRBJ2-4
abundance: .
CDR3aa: CASSLRGEDIQYF
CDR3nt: TGTGCCAGCAGCTTAAGGGGGGAGGACATTCAGTACTTC

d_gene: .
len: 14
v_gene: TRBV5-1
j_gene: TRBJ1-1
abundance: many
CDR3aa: CASSLVGGNTEAFF
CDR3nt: TGCGCCAGCAGCTTGGTTGGGGGAAACACTGAAGCTTTCTTT

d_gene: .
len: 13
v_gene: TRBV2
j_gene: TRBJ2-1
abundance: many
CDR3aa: CASTPGDYNEQFF
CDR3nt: TGTGCCAGCACCCCCGGGGACTACAATGAGCAGTTCTTC

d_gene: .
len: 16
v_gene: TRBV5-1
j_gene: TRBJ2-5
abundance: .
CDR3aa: CASSLTLAAPWETQYF
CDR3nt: TGCGCCAGCAGCTTAACATTAGCGGCCCCCTGGGAGACCCAGTACTTC

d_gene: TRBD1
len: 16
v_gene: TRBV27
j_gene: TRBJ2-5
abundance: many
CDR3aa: CASRPPGRGFQETQYF
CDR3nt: TGTGCCAGCCGTCCCCCGGGCAGGGGGTTCCAGGAGACCCAGTACTTC

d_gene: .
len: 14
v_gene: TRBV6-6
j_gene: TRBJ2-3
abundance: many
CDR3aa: CASSSSASTDTQYF
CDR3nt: .

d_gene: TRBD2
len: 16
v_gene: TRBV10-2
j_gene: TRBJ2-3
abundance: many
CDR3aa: CASSDTASGRADTQYF
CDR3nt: TGCGCCAGCAGTGATACAGCTAGCGGGAGGGCGGATACGCAGTATTTT

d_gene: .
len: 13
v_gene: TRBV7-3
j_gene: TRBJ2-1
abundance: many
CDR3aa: CASSLNRYNEQFF
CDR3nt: TGTGCCAGCAGCTTAAACAGATACAATGAGCAGTTCTTC

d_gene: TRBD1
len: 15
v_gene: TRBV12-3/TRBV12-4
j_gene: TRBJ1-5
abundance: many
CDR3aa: CASSLGQGVYQPQHF
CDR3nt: TGTGCCAGCAGTTTGGGTCAGGGGGTATATCAGCCCCAGCATTTT

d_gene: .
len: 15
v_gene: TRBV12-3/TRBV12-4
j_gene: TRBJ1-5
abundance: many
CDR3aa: CASSAYTQSNQPQHF
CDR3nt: TGTGCCAGCAGTGCCTACACGCAGAGCAATCAGCCCCAGCATTTT

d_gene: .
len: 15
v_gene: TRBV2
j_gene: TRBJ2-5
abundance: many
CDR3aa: CASSGGASRQETQYF
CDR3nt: TGTGCCAGCAGTGGAGGGGCTAGCAGGCAAGAGACCCAGTACTTC

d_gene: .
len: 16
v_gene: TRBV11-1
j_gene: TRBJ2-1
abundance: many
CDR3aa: CASSLHPAGIYNEQFF
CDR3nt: TGTGCCAGCAGCCTACATCCGGCCGGGATCTACAATGAGCAGTTCTTC

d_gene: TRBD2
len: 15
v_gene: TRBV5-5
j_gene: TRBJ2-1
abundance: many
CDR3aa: CASSPKAGGYNEQFF
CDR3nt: TGTGCCAGCAGCCCTAAGGCGGGGGGGTACAATGAGCAGTTCTTC

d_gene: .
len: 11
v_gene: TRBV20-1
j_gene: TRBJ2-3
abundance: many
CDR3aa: CSARAGDTQYF
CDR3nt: TGCAGTGCTAGAGCCGGAGATACGCAGTATTTT

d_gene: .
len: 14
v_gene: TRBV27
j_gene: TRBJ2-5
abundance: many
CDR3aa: CASSPFFTQETQYF
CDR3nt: TGTGCCAGCAGTCCATTTTTTACCCAAGAGACCCAGTACTTC

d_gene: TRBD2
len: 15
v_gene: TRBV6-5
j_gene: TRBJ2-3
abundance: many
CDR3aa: CASSYAGVNTDTQYF
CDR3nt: TGTGCCAGCAGTTACGCGGGGGTGAACACAGATACGCAGTATTTT

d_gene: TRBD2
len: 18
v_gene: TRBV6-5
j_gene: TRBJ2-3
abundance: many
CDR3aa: CASSYSGSGGHSTDTQYF
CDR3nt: TGTGCCAGCAGTTACTCGGGTAGCGGGGGGCACAGCACAGATACGCAGTATTTT

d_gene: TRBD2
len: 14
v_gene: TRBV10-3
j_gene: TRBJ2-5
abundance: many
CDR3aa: CAISEEAGEETQYF
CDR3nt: TGTGCCATCAGTGAAGAGGCGGGAGAAGAGACCCAGTACTTC

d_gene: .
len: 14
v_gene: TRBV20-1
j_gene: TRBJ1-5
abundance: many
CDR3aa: CSAQQSTSNQPQHF
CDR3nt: TGCAGTGCTCAGCAGTCCACTAGCAATCAGCCCCAGCATTTT

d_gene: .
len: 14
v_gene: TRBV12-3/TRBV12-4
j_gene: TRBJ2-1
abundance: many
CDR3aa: CASSLSDGFNEQFF
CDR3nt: TGTGCCAGCAGTCTCTCCGACGGTTTTAATGAGCAGTTCTTC

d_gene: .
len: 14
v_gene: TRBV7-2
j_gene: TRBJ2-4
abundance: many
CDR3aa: CASSSRVAKNIQYF
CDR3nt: TGTGCCAGCAGCTCCAGGGTCGCCAAAAACATTCAGTACTTC

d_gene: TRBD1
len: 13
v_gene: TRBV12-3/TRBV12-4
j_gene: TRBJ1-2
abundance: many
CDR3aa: CASGQGPSYGYTF
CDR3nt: TGTGCCAGCGGACAGGGACCTAGCTATGGCTACACCTTC

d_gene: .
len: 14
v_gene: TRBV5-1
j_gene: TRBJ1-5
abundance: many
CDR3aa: CASSLDGGRQPQHF
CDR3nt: TGCGCCAGCAGCCTGGACGGTGGGAGACAGCCCCAGCATTTT

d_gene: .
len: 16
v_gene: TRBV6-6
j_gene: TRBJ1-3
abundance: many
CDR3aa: CASSLPIRTGPGTIYF
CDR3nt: TGTGCCAGCAGTCTACCCATTCGGACCGGGCCTGGCACCATATATTTT

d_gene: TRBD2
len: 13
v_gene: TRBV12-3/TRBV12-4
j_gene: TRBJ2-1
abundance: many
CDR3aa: CASSLLGGSHAFF
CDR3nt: TGTGCCAGCAGTTTATTGGGCGGGAGCCATGCCTTCTTC

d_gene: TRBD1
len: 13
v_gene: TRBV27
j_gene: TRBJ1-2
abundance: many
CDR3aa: CASSYRQGGGYTF
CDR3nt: TGTGCCAGCAGTTACCGACAGGGGGGTGGCTACACCTTC

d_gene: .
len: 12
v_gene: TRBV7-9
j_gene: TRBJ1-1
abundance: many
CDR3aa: CASRILDTEAFF
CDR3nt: TGTGCCAGCAGAATCCTCGACACTGAAGCTTTCTTT

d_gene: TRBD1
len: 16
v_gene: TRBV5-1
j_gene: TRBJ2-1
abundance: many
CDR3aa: CASSHLDRAPLNEQFF
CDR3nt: TGCGCCAGCAGCCATTTGGACAGGGCGCCCCTCAATGAGCAGTTCTTC

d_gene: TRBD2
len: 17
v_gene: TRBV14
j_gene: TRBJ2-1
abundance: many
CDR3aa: CASSQDQLAASYNEQFF
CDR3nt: TGTGCCAGCAGCCAAGATCAACTAGCGGCCTCCTACAATGAGCAGTTCTTC

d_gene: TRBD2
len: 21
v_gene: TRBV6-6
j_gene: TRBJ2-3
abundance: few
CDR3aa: CASSTPGTSGRARRHTDTQYF
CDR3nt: TGTGCCAGCAGTACTCCCGGGACTAGCGGGAGGGCCAGACGCCACACAGATACGCAGTATTTT

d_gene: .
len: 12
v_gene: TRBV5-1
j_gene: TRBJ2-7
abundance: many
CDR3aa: CASSSGVYEQYF
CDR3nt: TGCGCCAGCAGCTCAGGAGTCTACGAGCAGTACTTC

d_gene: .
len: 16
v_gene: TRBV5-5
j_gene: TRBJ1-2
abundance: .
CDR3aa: CASSLGPGVPNYGYTF
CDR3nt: TGTGCCAGCAGCTTGGGGCCGGGCGTACCTAACTATGGCTACACCTTC

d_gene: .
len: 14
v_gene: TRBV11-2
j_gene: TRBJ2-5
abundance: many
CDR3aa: CASSHSRVSETQYF
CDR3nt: TGTGCCAGCAGCCATTCACGAGTATCAGAGACCCAGTACTTC

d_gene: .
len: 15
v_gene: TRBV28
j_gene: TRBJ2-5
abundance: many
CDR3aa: CASSRPDSNQETQYF
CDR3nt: TGTGCCAGCAGTCGTCCGGACAGTAACCAAGAGACCCAGTACTTC

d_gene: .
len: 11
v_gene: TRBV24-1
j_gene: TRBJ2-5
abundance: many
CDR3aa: CATSDWETQYF
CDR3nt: TGTGCCACCAGTGATTGGGAGACCCAGTACTTC

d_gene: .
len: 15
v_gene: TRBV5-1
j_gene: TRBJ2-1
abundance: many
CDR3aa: CASSLTLGGYNEQFF
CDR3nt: TGCGCCAGCAGCTTGACTCTAGGGGGCTACAATGAGCAGTTCTTC